The rows below give T cell receptor beta chains drawn from one sample of a study of CD8+ T cells in alopecia areata. Generated by immunoSEQ multiplex PCR, the TCRdb table keeps only in-frame clones and is missing some. The data hold some 130,000 clones, with 49% observed a single time. The sample consisted of CD8+ T cells sorted from blood, taken at week 0. These receptors came from a human donor with alopecia areata. Each CDR3 is given with its conserved first and last residue. A D gene is named only where the DNA matches it firmly. Clone size, where shown, is once, few, many, or a class for clones that have expanded.

TRBV5-1,.,.,TRBJ1-4,12,TGCGCCAGCAGCTCCCCGGATGAAAAACTGTTTTTT,CASSSPDEKLFF
TRBV27,.,.,TRBJ1-1,15,TGTGCCAGCAGTTTATTCGGGGGGCCTAGGACTGAAGCTTTCTTT,CASSLFGGPRTEAFF
TRBV5-1,.,.,TRBJ2-7,14,TGCGCCAGCAGCTTGGACCGAGGCTCCTACGAGCAGTACTTC,CASSLDRGSYEQYF
TRBV13,.,.,TRBJ2-1,14,TGTGCCAGCAGCTTAATGGCGGGGCATCATGAGCAGTTCTTC,CASSLMAGHHEQFF
TRBV11-2,TRBD1,many,TRBJ1-6,13,TGTGCCAGCAGCGACACAGGGGATTCACCCCTCCACTTT,CASSDTGDSPLHF
TRBV7-9,.,.,TRBJ2-3,15,TGTGCCAGCAGCACGACGGACAGTGGCACAGATACGCAGTATTTT,CASSTTDSGTDTQYF
TRBV27,TRBD1,.,TRBJ2-7,13,TGTGCCACCGGGACAGGGGGCACCTACGAGCAGTACTTC,CATGTGGTYEQYF
TRBV7-2,.,.,TRBJ1-2,16,TGTGCCAGCAGTTCAGACGTAGGGGGGCTGCACTATGGCTACACCTTC,CASSSDVGGLHYGYTF
TRBV6-1,.,few,TRBJ2-3,12,TGTGCCAGCAGTGAAATTCCCGATACGCAGTATTTT,CASSEIPDTQYF
TRBV5-1,.,.,TRBJ1-1,17,TGCGCCAGCAGTATTGTTATAGGGGACGGCCAGACCACTGAAGCTTTCTTT,CASSIVIGDGQTTEAFF
TRBV15,.,.,TRBJ1-1,15,TGTGCCACCAGCAGCGAAAGGGGTGGGGGCACTGAAGCTTTCTTT,CATSSERGGGTEAFF
TRBV15,.,.,TRBJ2-7,13,TGTGCCACCAGCCAGGGCAGCAGTTACGAGCAGTACTTC,CATSQGSSYEQYF
TRBV30,.,.,TRBJ1-1,13,TGTGCCTGGAGTGTACAAGGGGACACTGAAGCTTTCTTT,CAWSVQGDTEAFF
TRBV4-1,.,.,TRBJ1-1,19,TGCGCCAGCAGCCAAGTGTTGTCTTCCGGACAGAAAATGAACACTGAAGCTTTCTTT,CASSQVLSSGQKMNTEAFF